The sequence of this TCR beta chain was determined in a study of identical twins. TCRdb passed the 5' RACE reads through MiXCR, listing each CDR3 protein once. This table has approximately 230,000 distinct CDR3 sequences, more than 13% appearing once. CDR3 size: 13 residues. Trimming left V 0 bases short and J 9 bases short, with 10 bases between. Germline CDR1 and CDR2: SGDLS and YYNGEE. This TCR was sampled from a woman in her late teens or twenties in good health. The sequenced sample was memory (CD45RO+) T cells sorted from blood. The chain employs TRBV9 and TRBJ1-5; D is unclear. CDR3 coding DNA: TGTGCCAGCAGCGTAGTGCCGGGCCGGCCCCAGCATTTT. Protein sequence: CASSVVPGRPQHF.